These T cell receptor beta chains were read from a single sample in a study of patients and donors after allogeneic stem cell transplantation. TCRdb reprocessed the RT-PCR reads via MiXCR and lists one record per CDR3 protein. The table has about 960,000 distinct CDR3 sequences, 18% seen once. The sequencing sample was made of blood, either unsorted or a sorted T cell fraction (not recorded which). The receptors shown here come from a human donor who was either an allogeneic HSCT recipient or a stem cell or donor lymphocyte infusion donor (not recorded which). It is not recorded whose cells these are; they may come from a transplant donor. The CDR3 runs from the conserved cysteine through the conserved F or W. Fields, in order: J gene, V gene, clone size, D gene, CDR3 protein. A D gene is named only where the DNA matches it firmly. Only some rows state a clone size, as once, few, many or a class for expanded clones.

j_call: TRBJ1-1
v_call: TRBV12-3/TRBV12-4
clone_size: many
d_call: .
cdr3_aa: CASSQTGTATEAFF

j_call: TRBJ2-4
v_call: TRBV4-3
clone_size: .
d_call: .
cdr3_aa: CASSQDRDRGIQYF

j_call: TRBJ2-7
v_call: TRBV6-2/TRBV6-3
clone_size: .
d_call: TRBD2
cdr3_aa: CASSYSIHSLAGEQYF

j_call: TRBJ2-7
v_call: TRBV5-6
clone_size: once
d_call: .
cdr3_aa: CASSQAGPLDEQYF

j_call: TRBJ1-3
v_call: TRBV4-2
clone_size: few
d_call: .
cdr3_aa: CASSQGRGTGNTIYF

j_call: TRBJ2-2
v_call: TRBV7-6
clone_size: .
d_call: TRBD2
cdr3_aa: CASSLVVLAGEHGELFF

j_call: TRBJ2-7
v_call: TRBV3-1
clone_size: few
d_call: .
cdr3_aa: CASSQDLAAPYEQYF

j_call: TRBJ1-2
v_call: TRBV2
clone_size: few
d_call: TRBD1
cdr3_aa: CASSAERTGRSNYGYTF

j_call: TRBJ2-1
v_call: TRBV12-3/TRBV12-4
clone_size: .
d_call: TRBD2
cdr3_aa: CASSRASGGHNNEQFF

j_call: TRBJ1-1
v_call: TRBV6-1
clone_size: .
d_call: .
cdr3_aa: CASIEGYGNTEAFF

j_call: TRBJ2-3
v_call: TRBV11-2
clone_size: .
d_call: .
cdr3_aa: CASSLRLGAFFSTDTQYF

j_call: TRBJ2-5
v_call: TRBV4-1
clone_size: .
d_call: .
cdr3_aa: CASSQEPYQETQYF

j_call: TRBJ1-3
v_call: TRBV6-5
clone_size: few
d_call: .
cdr3_aa: CASSYGSLSGNTIYF

j_call: TRBJ1-1
v_call: TRBV5-1
clone_size: few
d_call: .
cdr3_aa: CASSPDSKPEAFF

j_call: TRBJ2-1
v_call: TRBV9
clone_size: .
d_call: TRBD2
cdr3_aa: CASSVPGTSAVNEQFF

j_call: TRBJ2-4
v_call: TRBV20-1
clone_size: .
d_call: .
cdr3_aa: CSARAGIAKNIQYF

j_call: TRBJ1-1
v_call: TRBV7-2
clone_size: few
d_call: .
cdr3_aa: CASSSGPYQNTEAFF

j_call: TRBJ2-3
v_call: TRBV5-1
clone_size: .
d_call: .
cdr3_aa: CASSPDPQPDTQYF

j_call: TRBJ2-7
v_call: TRBV11-1
clone_size: .
d_call: TRBD2
cdr3_aa: CASSLESASGRAVYEQYF

j_call: TRBJ2-1
v_call: TRBV7-3
clone_size: .
d_call: TRBD2
cdr3_aa: CASSLYPGGLGNEQFF

j_call: TRBJ1-4
v_call: TRBV18
clone_size: .
d_call: .
cdr3_aa: CASSPDRNEKLFF

j_call: TRBJ1-2
v_call: TRBV3-1
clone_size: .
d_call: .
cdr3_aa: CASSPLGRRDYGYTF

j_call: TRBJ1-1
v_call: TRBV7-9
clone_size: .
d_call: .
cdr3_aa: CASSLERSIAFF

j_call: TRBJ2-7
v_call: TRBV5-1
clone_size: .
d_call: .
cdr3_aa: CASSLGGWGPSYEQYF

j_call: TRBJ2-2
v_call: TRBV15
clone_size: few
d_call: .
cdr3_aa: CATSRDLQGGTGELFF

j_call: TRBJ1-1
v_call: TRBV20-1
clone_size: .
d_call: .
cdr3_aa: CSARERTAIEAFF

j_call: TRBJ2-5
v_call: TRBV9
clone_size: .
d_call: TRBD2
cdr3_aa: CASSGLAETQYF